This TCR beta chain was profiled in a study of yellow fever vaccine responses in identical twins. Each CDR3 protein is one row after TCRdb ran MiXCR on the RT-PCR reads. The repertoire holds around 2,500 distinct CDR3 sequences, with approximately 80% as singletons. CDR3 length: 16 residues. With V trimmed by 6 bases and J by 3 bases, 8 bases remained unmatched. Germline-derived CDR1 and CDR2 are MNHNS and SASEGT. The receptor comes from a female donor who received the yellow fever vaccine. The sequences come from T cells from blood (PBMCs), unsorted or a sorted subset (not recorded which), collected before or after yellow fever vaccination (not recorded which). V is TRBV6-1 and J is TRBJ2-1; 10 bases align to TRBD2. Here the CDR3 reads CASSEQGTSDYNEQFF. CDR3 nucleotides: TGTGCCAGCAGCGAGCAAGGGACTAGCGACTACAATGAGCAGTTCTTC.